This T cell receptor beta chain was observed in a study of T cell repertoires in cytomegalovirus infection (dated by TCRdb to between 2018 and 2021). Concerning the study at large: Donor HLA type was relevant to the analysis, as public TCR beta signatures indicated carriage of CMV infection together with the matching HLA type.

The investigation overall reported the following: Carriers of CMV infection plus the relevant HLA type were discriminated by the cumulative frequency of public TCR beta family members in the study cohort and in an independent approximately 400-donor cohort. In the ex vivo response, HLA-C-restricted CMV-specific TCR beta clonotypes were dominant, and in two of eight donors the single most frequent clonotype came from this HLA-C-restricted group.

A remark on this clonotype: This receptor's antigen is unknown. No base quality values were provided; no much bigger clone lies one nucleotide off.

This sample was sequenced with an Illumina HiSeq 1500. Clones were called with MiXCR by TCRdb after fastp trimmed the public reads at Q25, and only in-frame beta chains were retained. Rows matching on CDR3 protein sequence are summarized as one entry with the most common DNA and genes. In all, the sample holds about 740,000 distinct CDR3 sequences, and roughly a third of those were seen once. 2.8% of the sample comes from the top ten. The CDR3 spans 15 residues, from the cysteine through the phenylalanine. The sequence is cut down to CDR3 DNA, 45 bases in frame from base 1. At the junction V is shortened by 3 bases and J by 0 bases, with 12 bases in between. The CDR1 and CDR2 encoded by the germline V gene (reference sequence) are LNHDA and SQIVND.

The chain joins TRBV19 to TRBJ2-7; a weak D assignment points to TRBD1 (6 bases agree). The clonotype was recovered from a human donor in good health (CMV status not recorded). Some clones in this sample may be carry-over from other donors' samples. The sequenced sample consisted of PBMCs. The nucleotide sequence is given as TGTGCCAGTAGTATTCGACAGGTGAGCTCCTACGAGCAGTACTTC. Protein translation: CASSIRQVSSYEQYF.